The T cell receptor beta chain described here comes from a study of blood T cell repertoires in COVID-19. About the research overall: The origin of the acute and convalescent COVID-19 samples was the United States, Italy and Spain. Nucleic acid was either cDNA or gDNA, and it came from T cells, B-cell-depleted T cells, or PBMCs.

V lost 4 bases, J lost 7 bases, and 14 bases lay in between. CDR1 and CDR2 (germline): LNHDA, SQIVND (reference sequence). This CDR3 has 14 residues. Patients in Seattle were enrolled during active infection, then followed longitudinally. In the source study's methods: Cell counts per sample came from amplifying reference gene primers. The method was immunoSEQ multiplex PCR; TCRdb's version includes in-frame clones alone and lacks a portion of them. V and J calls and clone size are those listed in that table; D and trimming were worked out from the DNA. The sample has roughly 190,000 clones, about 81% seen once.

This TCR was recovered from a woman in her sixties or seventies with COVID-19, enrolled during active disease. V gene TRBV19 combines with J gene TRBJ1-5; possibly TRBD1 for D (5 bases). The sequenced sample consisted of peripheral blood. This chain's CDR3 is CASSSPREVQPQHF. In DNA, the CDR3 is TGTGCCAGTAGTAGCCCCAGGGAGGTACAGCCCCAGCATTTT.